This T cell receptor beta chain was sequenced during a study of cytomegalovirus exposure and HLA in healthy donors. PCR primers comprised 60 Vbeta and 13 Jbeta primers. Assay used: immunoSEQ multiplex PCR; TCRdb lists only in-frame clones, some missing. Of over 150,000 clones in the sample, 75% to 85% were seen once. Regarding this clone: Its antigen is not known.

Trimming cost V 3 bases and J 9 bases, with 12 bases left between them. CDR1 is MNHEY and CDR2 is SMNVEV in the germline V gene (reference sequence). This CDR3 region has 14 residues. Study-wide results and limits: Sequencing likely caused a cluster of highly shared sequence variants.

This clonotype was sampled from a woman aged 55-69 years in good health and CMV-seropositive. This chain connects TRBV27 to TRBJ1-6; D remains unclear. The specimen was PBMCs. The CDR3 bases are TGTGCCAGCAGTTTTGAGAGGGCGGTTTCACCCCTCCACTTT. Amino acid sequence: CASSFERAVSPLHF.